Following are 11 T cell receptor beta chains from one sample sequenced in a study of a mutant IDH1 vaccine in newly diagnosed glioma. For these TCRs, the target antigens are not known. Sequencing used immunoSEQ multiplex PCR; TCRdb keeps in-frame clones, though not all of them. The sample yields about 54,000 clones, roughly 80% seen once. The time point here: week 35, safety follow-up. Vaccinated patients received 300 ug of mutant IDH1 20-mer peptide per dose, with topical imiquimod. This specimen was PBMCs, taken from a glioma patient whose treatment included an IDH1 peptide vaccine. The receptor set was obtained from a young woman with glioma.

The chain has TRBV4-1 and TRBJ1-2; 7 nucleotides line up with TRBD1. There are 16 residues in the CDR3. V lost 3 bases to trimming and J lost 4 bases; unmatched junction nucleotides: 11. CDR1 and CDR2 from the germline V gene are MGHRA and YSYEKL. The CDR3 DNA is TGCGCCAGCAGCCACGAACAGGGGCTCCGCGCCTATGGCTACACCTTC. Translating gives CASSHEQGLRAYGYTF.

This clone was seen just once. This sample includes further DNA sequences coding for the same CDR3. The V call is TRBV7-9, the J call TRBJ2-1; D is undetermined. The CDR3 sequence is 14 residues long. Trimming cost V 0 bases and J 1 base, with 4 bases left between them. CDR1 and CDR2 (germline): SEHNR, FQNEAQ (reference sequence). CDR3 residues: CASSLAGSYNEQFF. CDR3 bases: TGTGCCAGCAGCTTAGCTGGTTCCTACAATGAGCAGTTCTTC.

The rearrangement uses TRBV5-1 and TRBJ2-1, with D maybe TRBD2 (6 bases). This CDR3 has 16 amino acids. Germline CDR1 reads SGHRS; CDR2 reads YFSETQ. V was trimmed by 4 bases and J by 9 bases, leaving 23 bases between them. DNA for the CDR3: TGCGCCAGCAGCCCACCTCTAGCGTCCGGTGACACTGAGCAGTTCTTC. Residues: CASSPPLASGDTEQFF. Full variable domain (missing parts from reference TRBV5-1 and TRBJ2-1): KAGVTQTPRYLIKTRGQQVTLSCSPISGHRSVSWYQQTPGQGLQFLFEYFSETQRNKGNFPGRFSGRQFSNSRSEMNVSTLELGDSALYLCASSPPLASGDTEQFFGPGTRLTVL.

The V call is TRBV7-2, the J call TRBJ2-7; weak D call: TRBD2 (5 bases). The V gene lost 3 bases and the J gene lost 4 bases, with 19 bases spanning the gap. Germline-derived CDR1 and CDR2 are SGHTA and FQGNSA. This CDR3 contains 16 residues. CDR3 nucleotide sequence: TGTGCCAGCAGCTTGGGGAGTCCCCCGCCGACTTACGAGCAGTACTTC. Translating gives CASSLGSPPPTYEQYF.

The V gene is TRBV19, the J gene TRBJ1-1; D may be TRBD1 (6 bases). The CDR3 totals 16 residues. V gave up 3 bases and J gave up 2 bases, with 16 bases separating them. Germline-derived CDR1 and CDR2 are LNHDA and SQIVND (reference sequence). CDR3 sequence (DNA): TGTGCCAGTAGTATCGAGGGGGGCCCTGCCAACACTGAAGCTTTCTTT. This translates into CASSIEGGPANTEAFF.

The V gene is TRBV4-3, the J gene TRBJ2-1; TRBD2 matches at 11 bases. This CDR3 region has 17 residues. Germline V CDR1 and CDR2: LGHNA, YSLEER. V shed 0 bases, J shed 12 bases, and the junction held 13 bases outside the gene matches. CDR3 bases: TGCGCCAGCAGCCAAGATTTAGTACTAGCGGGGGCCGAGGGGCAGTTCTTC. This translates into CASSQDLVLAGAEGQFF.

This clone has only a few counts. The chain employs TRBV6-5 and TRBJ1-2, with no clear D. CDR3 length equals 11 residues. In germline, CDR1 is MNHEY, CDR2 SVGAGI. Trimming stripped 11 bases from V and 4 bases from J, with 11 bases between. CDR3 in amino acids: CACGGFYGYTF. The CDR3 DNA reads TGTGCCTGCGGAGGCTTCTATGGCTACACCTTC.

This chain joins TRBV2 and TRBJ2-1, with D possibly being TRBD2 (6 bases). Trimming removed 4 bases from V and 6 bases from J, with 25 bases in between. The CDR3 length is 18 residues. The germline V gene encodes CDR1 SNHLY and CDR2 FYNNEI. The CDR3 DNA reads as TGTGCCAGCAGTGTTTGGGGTGGCCGGCGGGCCGGGGGCAATGAGCAGTTCTTC. Its translation is CASSVWGGRRAGGNEQFF.

The chain joins TRBV5-1 to TRBJ2-1, with D unclear. CDR3 size: 17 residues. Germline V CDR1 and CDR2: SGHRS, YFSETQ. Trimming stripped 0 bases from V and 10 bases from J, with 23 bases between. The CDR3 nucleotides read TGCGCCAGCAGCTTGGTCTGGCGTGGCAGCCAGAGAAGGGAGCAGTTCTTC. This gives the protein CASSLVWRGSQRREQFF.

The rearrangement uses TRBV28 and TRBJ2-5; TRBD2 matches at 13 bases. CDR1 MDHEN and CDR2 SYDVKM come from the germline V gene. V lost 11 bases, J lost 5 bases, and 5 bases stayed unmatched. The CDR3 runs 13 residues. The DNA of the CDR3 is TGTGCCCACGGACTAGCGGGAGTGGAGACCCAGTACTTC. Amino acids: CAHGLAGVETQYF.

This clone qualifies as medium-sized. The chain carries TRBV6-4 and TRBJ2-2; tentatively, D is TRBD1 or TRBD2 (5 bases each). The CDR3 consists of 13 residues. Germline V gene data show CDR1 as MRHNA and CDR2 as SNTAGT. V lost 3 bases and J 3 bases, leaving 5 bases between the germline ends. The CDR3 region has the DNA TGTGCCAGCAGTGAGGGGGACACCGGGGAGCTGTTTTTT. Its translation is CASSEGDTGELFF.